What follows are 18 T cell receptor beta chains derived from one specimen sequenced in a study of T cell responses to AZD1222 COVID-19 vaccine (dated by TCRdb to the early 2020s). Interpreted using the paper, the time point label stands for: baseline before first vaccination. Receptor amplification or capture employed the immunoSEQ multiplex PCR assay. TCRdb mirrors the immuneACCESS table, restricted to in-frame sequences. Some clones are absent from its copies; in checked studies, under half trace to an unresolved V gene, and the reason for the others is unknown. In all, the sample holds 130,000 to 150,000 clones, and approximately 90% of those were seen once. Over 12% of the sample goes to the ten largest clones. This material consisted of peripheral blood, taken on day 0 of AZD1222 vaccination. These TCRs come from an adult in good health.

Only one count was recorded for this clone. The V and J genes are TRBV18 and TRBJ2-3; D might be TRBD2 (5 bases). Trimming took off 2 bases at V and 2 bases at J, with 11 bases between the two ends. The germline V gene has CDR1 KGHSH and CDR2 LQKENI. The CDR3 runs to 15 residues. The CDR3 DNA reads as TGTGCCAGCTCACCAGCGAGGCTAGCCACAGATACGCAGTATTTT. Translation: CASSPARLATDTQYF.

The chain couples TRBV5-1 to TRBJ2-7, with 7 bases aligning to TRBD1. The CDR3 totals 13 residues. Losses at the gene ends were 5 bases for V and 3 bases for J; bases not matched to a gene: 5. Germline V gene sequence: CDR1 SGHRS, CDR2 YFSETQ. The CDR3 reads CASSQDRVYEQYF. In nucleotides, the CDR3 is TGCGCCAGCAGTCAAGACAGGGTCTACGAGCAGTACTTC. The complete variable domain, with remaining parts taken from reference TRBV5-1 and TRBJ2-7, reads KAGVTQTPRYLIKTRGQQVTLSCSPISGHRSVSWYQQTPGQGLQFLFEYFSETQRNKGNFPGRFSGRQFSNSRSEMNVSTLELGDSALYLCASSQDRVYEQYFGPGTRLTVT.

The gene calls are TRBV6-4 and TRBJ1-2, with 8 bases fitting TRBD1. The germline CDR1 and CDR2 sequences are MRHNA and SNTAGT. V was clipped by 2 bases and J by 8 bases; unmatched bases: 4. The CDR3 has 13 residues. CDR3 in amino acids: CASSDPTGVGYTF. The CDR3 DNA follows: TGTGCCAGCAGTGACCCGACAGGGGTCGGCTACACCTTC.

The chain joins TRBV21-1 to TRBJ1-1. TRBV21-1 is marked as a pseudogene. The CDR3 covers 14 residues. Here the CDR3 reads CASSKGGRGTEAFF. The CDR3 DNA is TGTGCCAGCAGCAAGGGAGGCAGGGGCACTGAAGCTTTCTTT.

The genes are TRBV7-8 and TRBJ1-2; 8 bases line up with TRBD1. The CDR3 contains 14 residues. The V gene end was trimmed by 4 bases and the J gene end by 2 bases; junction bases not matched to a gene: 3. Germline CDR1 is SGHVS and CDR2 is FQNEAQ. The CDR3 sequence is CASSSDRGNYGYTF. DNA for the CDR3: TGTGCCAGCAGCTCCGACAGGGGAAACTATGGCTACACCTTC.

The V gene is TRBV28, the J gene TRBJ2-7, with D perhaps TRBD2 (6 bases). This CDR3 spans 14 amino acids. The V gene lost 5 bases and the J gene lost 3 bases, with 14 bases spanning the gap. In germline, CDR1 is MDHEN, CDR2 SYDVKM. The chain's CDR3 is CASSLANIRYEQYF. The CDR3 DNA is TGTGCCAGCAGTCTAGCGAATATACGCTACGAGCAGTACTTC.

This chain connects TRBV5-1 to TRBJ2-1, with D unclear. V was shortened by 1 base and J by 5 bases, with 10 bases between the two germline ends. The germline gives CDR1 SGHRS, CDR2 YFSETQ. The CDR3 totals 14 residues. CDR3 coding DNA: TGCGCCAGCAGCTTGATAGCAAGAGACAATGAGCAGTTCTTC. This sequence encodes CASSLIARDNEQFF.

The genes are TRBV2 and TRBJ1-4, with 9 bases fitting TRBD1. Looked up from germline, CDR1 is SNHLY and CDR2 is FYNNEI. The CDR3 runs 13 residues. V was pared by 5 bases and J by 10 bases, with 5 bases of the junction left unmatched. The CDR3 loop reads CASSTGGVGKLFF. The CDR3 DNA is TGTGCCAGCAGTACAGGGGGCGTGGGAAAACTGTTTTTT.

V usage is TRBV6-1 and J usage is TRBJ1-2; D is uncertain. The CDR3 spans 13 residues. The V end lost 2 bases, the J end lost 2 bases, and 6 bases lay between the germline ends. CDR1 and CDR2 (germline): MNHNS, SASEGT. This chain's CDR3 is CASSETVNYGYTF. The CDR3 bases are TGTGCCAGCAGTGAAACGGTGAACTATGGCTACACCTTC.

V usage is TRBV10-3 and J usage is TRBJ1-3; no clear D gene. V lost 4 bases, J lost 0 bases, and 7 bases lay in between. Germline V gene data show CDR1 as ENHRY and CDR2 as SYGVKD. This CDR3 region has 14 residues. CDR3 loop: CAISGIDSGNTIYF. CDR3 nucleotide sequence: TGTGCCATCAGTGGGATAGACTCTGGAAACACCATATATTTT.

The CDR3 loop is CASNKQGMGTEAFF. The CDR3, as DNA: TGTGCCAGCAACAAACAGGGGATGGGGACTGAAGCTTTCTTT. This chain links TRBV2 with TRBJ1-1; 7 nucleotides match TRBD1. Trimming cost V 7 bases and J 5 bases; bases outside gene matches: 10. CDR3 length: 14 amino acids. CDR1 and CDR2 (germline): SNHLY, FYNNEI.

The CDR3: CASSWTSGGGNEQFF. The CDR3 DNA follows: TGTGCCAGCAGCTGGACTAGCGGGGGAGGCAATGAGCAGTTCTTC. The V call is TRBV11-2, the J call TRBJ2-1, with TRBD2 matching over 13 bases. Per germline, CDR1 SGHAT and CDR2 FQNNGV. The CDR3 spans 15 residues. After removal of 4 bases from V and 6 bases from J, the junction contained 3 bases not matched to a gene. Full variable domain (missing parts from reference TRBV11-2 and TRBJ2-1): EAGVAQSPRYKIIEKRQSVAFWCNPISGHATLYWYQQILGQGPKLLIQFQNNGVVDDSQLPKDRFSAERLKGVDSTLKIQPAKLEDSAVYLCASSWTSGGGNEQFFGPGTRLTVL.

This chain uses TRBV6-2 or TRBV6-3 with TRBJ1-2; D gene unclear. The CDR3 runs 12 residues. The V and J ends lost 0 bases and 5 bases respectively, with 4 bases between them. The germline gives CDR1 MNHEY, CDR2 SVGEGT. CDR3 DNA: TGTGCCAGCAGTTACTCTGGTTATGGCTACACCTTC. This gives the protein CASSYSGYGYTF.

The chain combines TRBV5-6 with TRBJ1-3; D uncertain. This CDR3 spans 16 amino acids. V shed 0 bases and J shed 0 bases, with 10 bases lying between them. The germline gives CDR1 SGHDT, CDR2 YYEEEE. The CDR3 spells CASSLAQIISGNTIYF. As DNA, the CDR3 is TGTGCCAGCAGCTTGGCCCAGATCATCTCTGGAAACACCATATATTTT.

This clone appeared once. V and J are TRBV5-8 and TRBJ1-5; D might be TRBD1 (5 bases). Trimming took 2 bases from V and 4 from J, leaving 22 bases between them. The CDR3 length is 18 residues. Germline V gives CDR1 SGHTS, CDR2 YDEGEE. CDR3 protein: CASSFQILAAAGNQPQHF. The CDR3 coding sequence is TGTGCCAGCAGCTTTCAAATCTTGGCAGCTGCAGGGAATCAGCCCCAGCATTTT.

The chain uses TRBV7-2 and TRBJ1-1; D not resolved. The length of the CDR3 is 14 residues. V lost 4 bases, J lost 8 bases, and 17 bases lay in between. The V gene's germline CDR1 is SGHTA and CDR2 FQGNSA. CDR3 coding DNA: TGTGCCAGCAGCTCCGGGTTCGGGCGAGGGGAAGCTTTCTTT. Protein product: CASSSGFGRGEAFF.

V and J are TRBV9 and TRBJ2-1; maybe TRBD2 (6 bases). This CDR3 is built from 17 residues. From germline, CDR1 is SGDLS and CDR2 YYNGEE. The V end lost 0 bases, the J end lost 1 base, and 14 bases lay between the germline ends. The CDR3 protein is CASSVGGDPYSYNEQFF. CDR3 nucleotides: TGTGCCAGCAGCGTAGGGGGGGACCCGTATTCCTACAATGAGCAGTTCTTC.

This chain uses TRBV19 with TRBJ1-2; D is possibly TRBD1 (6 bases). The V and J ends lost 4 bases and 7 bases respectively, with 16 bases between them. CDR1 LNHDA and CDR2 SQIVND come from the germline V gene (reference sequence). The CDR3 spans 14 residues. The CDR3 loop reads CASSTNREKSGYTF. The CDR3 nucleotides are TGTGCCAGTAGTACCAACAGGGAAAAAAGTGGCTACACCTTC.